One T cell receptor (beta chain) is described in this entry. What it recognizes is unknown. This entry is derived from a study of cytomegalovirus exposure and HLA in healthy donors. Study findings and constraints: In most subjects, TCR beta sequences reportedly gave accurate predictions of HLA-A and HLA-B alleles.

The germline V gene has CDR1 SGHVS and CDR2 FQNEAQ. The CDR3 covers 15 residues. With 2 bases removed from V and 3 bases from J, the gap between germline ends came to 14 bases. Amplification used 60 Vbeta primers and 13 Jbeta primers. Clones were read by immunoSEQ multiplex PCR, and TCRdb kept only the in-frame ones, dropping some. Of about 160,000 clones in the sample, around 80% were seen once. The clonotype was recovered from a man between 18 and 35 years old in good health and CMV-seropositive. The sequenced sample was PBMCs. This chain connects TRBV7-8 to TRBJ2-7, with D tentatively TRBD1 (5 bases). CDR3 DNA sequence: TGTGCCAGCAGCTTAACCCCCGGACATATCTACGAGCAGTACTTC. This encodes CASSLTPGHIYEQYF.